This TCR beta chain was sequenced in a study of CXCR3-negative and CXCR3-positive naive CD8 T cells. Study at large: Every library held about 1.5 +/- 0.3 million TRB reads, and the total came to around 130 million.

Turning to this clonotype: No antigen is known for it.

Overall study findings and caveats: Naive cells with CXCR3 showed TRB CDR3s that were more hydrophobic than those in CXCR3-negative naive cells.

UMI-labeled 5' RACE TRB cDNA libraries were prepared from the cells. TCRdb re-analyzed the 5' RACE reads; it lists each CDR3 protein once, without DNA. The table for this sample gives approximately 120,000 distinct CDR3 sequences. Sequencing input: naive CXCR3+ CD8+ T cells from blood. This sample's subset: CD45RO-CCR7+CD27+CD95- naive CD8+ T cells expressing CXCR3 (TNR3+). The sequence was collected from a human donor in good health. Some clones in this sample may be carry-over from other donors' samples.

The chain's CDR3 is CASSVVRMSYTEAFF. V usage is TRBV9 and J usage is TRBJ1-1. There are 15 residues in the CDR3. Germline V gene data show CDR1 as SGDLS and CDR2 as YYNGEE.